These T cell receptor beta chains were read from a single sample in a study of blood T cells in healthy people across ages. TCRdb reprocessed the 5' RACE reads via MiXCR and lists one record per CDR3 protein. This sample has about 1.7 million distinct CDR3 sequences, with under 30% found just once. Material: blood. The receptors originated from a woman in her twenties or thirties in good health. The CDR3 runs from the conserved cysteine through the conserved F or W. Fields, in order: D gene, CDR3 length, J gene, V gene, clone size, CDR3 DNA, CDR3 protein. A D gene is named only where the DNA matches it firmly. Rows may omit the clone size; those that give it use once, few, many or a size class.

d_call: -; cdr3_length: 16; j_call: TRBJ1-1; v_call: TRBV7-2; clone_size: -; cdr3_nt: TGTGCCAGCAGCTTATGGCCGGGACGGGCGAACACTGAAGCTTTCTTT; cdr3_aa: CASSLWPGRANTEAFF
d_call: -; cdr3_length: 17; j_call: TRBJ2-5; v_call: TRBV27; clone_size: -; cdr3_nt: TGTGCCAGCAGTTTAAAGTCTGGCGGGGGCCCCGCGGGGACCCAGTACTTC; cdr3_aa: CASSLKSGGGPAGTQYF
d_call: -; cdr3_length: 14; j_call: TRBJ2-1; v_call: TRBV20-1; clone_size: few; cdr3_nt: TGCAGTGCTAGAGACCCCGGTGGGGGTAATGAGCAGGTCTTC; cdr3_aa: CSARDPGGGNEQVF
d_call: TRBD1; cdr3_length: 15; j_call: TRBJ1-6; v_call: TRBV7-2; clone_size: -; cdr3_nt: TGTGCCAGCAGCTTCCGCCGGGACAGGAATTCACCCCTCCACTTT; cdr3_aa: CASSFRRDRNSPLHF
d_call: -; cdr3_length: 15; j_call: TRBJ2-5; v_call: TRBV7-3; clone_size: -; cdr3_nt: TGTGCCAGCAGCTTAGCAGGGAGGGGGGCGTCGACCCAGTACTTC; cdr3_aa: CASSLAGRGASTQYF
d_call: TRBD2; cdr3_length: 12; j_call: TRBJ2-1; v_call: TRBV29-1; clone_size: few; cdr3_nt: TGCAGCGTGGGGACTAGCGTAAATGAGCAGTTCTTC; cdr3_aa: CSVGTSVNEQFF
d_call: TRBD2; cdr3_length: 16; j_call: TRBJ2-5; v_call: TRBV2; clone_size: -; cdr3_nt: TGTGCCAGCAGCCCGGGACTAGCGGAAGGCCAAGAGACCCAGTACTTC; cdr3_aa: CASSPGLAEGQETQYF
d_call: -; cdr3_length: 14; j_call: TRBJ2-3; v_call: TRBV2; clone_size: -; cdr3_nt: TGTGCCAGCAGTGAGGGACTTGAGACAGATACGCAGTATTTT; cdr3_aa: CASSEGLETDTQYF
d_call: -; cdr3_length: 14; j_call: TRBJ2-3; v_call: TRBV7-9; clone_size: few; cdr3_nt: TGTGCCAGCAGCCAGGTGGGGGCGGCAGATACGCAGTATTTT; cdr3_aa: CASSQVGAADTQYF
d_call: TRBD1; cdr3_length: 16; j_call: TRBJ2-1; v_call: TRBV12-3/TRBV12-4; clone_size: once; cdr3_nt: TGTGCCGGCAGTAACCGGGACAGGGGTAGCTACAATGAGCAGTTCTTC; cdr3_aa: CAGSNRDRGSYNEQFF
d_call: TRBD2; cdr3_length: 18; j_call: TRBJ2-1; v_call: TRBV18; clone_size: few; cdr3_nt: TGTGCCAGCTCATACCCCCGTGGAACTAGCGGGAGATCAAATGAGCAGTTCTTC; cdr3_aa: CASSYPRGTSGRSNEQFF
d_call: TRBD2; cdr3_length: 17; j_call: TRBJ2-2; v_call: TRBV3-1; clone_size: -; cdr3_nt: TGTGCCAGCAGCCCATTTCGGACTAGCGATATCCCCGGGGAGCTGTTTTTT; cdr3_aa: CASSPFRTSDIPGELFF
d_call: TRBD2; cdr3_length: 14; j_call: TRBJ2-1; v_call: TRBV27; clone_size: -; cdr3_nt: TGTGCCAGCAGTCGACTAGCGGGCCCCTATGAGCAGTTCTTC; cdr3_aa: CASSRLAGPYEQFF
d_call: TRBD2; cdr3_length: 19; j_call: TRBJ2-7; v_call: TRBV12-3/TRBV12-4; clone_size: -; cdr3_nt: TGTGCCAGCAGTTTAGGGCTAGCGGGAGTTTCCCCCCCACCTTACGAGCAGTACTTC; cdr3_aa: CASSLGLAGVSPPPYEQYF
d_call: TRBD2; cdr3_length: 15; j_call: TRBJ2-3; v_call: TRBV20-1; clone_size: -; cdr3_nt: TGCAGTGCTAGAGATCGGGGGGGCGCAGGAGATACGCAGTATTTT; cdr3_aa: CSARDRGGAGDTQYF
d_call: TRBD1; cdr3_length: 16; j_call: TRBJ2-2; v_call: TRBV5-6; clone_size: -; cdr3_nt: TGTGCCAACAGCTTCCTGGGGACAGGGCACACCGGGGAGCTGTTTTTT; cdr3_aa: CANSFLGTGHTGELFF
d_call: TRBD1; cdr3_length: 15; j_call: TRBJ2-5; v_call: TRBV7-9; clone_size: once; cdr3_nt: TGTGCCAGCATCACCTCGGACAGGGCCCTAGAGGCCCAGTACTTC; cdr3_aa: CASITSDRALEAQYF
d_call: -; cdr3_length: 11; j_call: TRBJ2-5; v_call: TRBV5-1; clone_size: -; cdr3_nt: TGCGACAGCAGATCAGGAGAGACCCAGTACTTC; cdr3_aa: CDSRSGETQYF
d_call: TRBD1; cdr3_length: 16; j_call: TRBJ1-2; v_call: TRBV11-1; clone_size: -; cdr3_nt: TGTGCCAGCAGCCCAGCGAAGGGGACAGGGGAGTATGGCTACACCTTC; cdr3_aa: CASSPAKGTGEYGYTF
d_call: TRBD2; cdr3_length: 15; j_call: TRBJ2-1; v_call: TRBV2; clone_size: -; cdr3_nt: TGTGCCAGCAGGGTACTAGCGGGGCATTCCAATGAGCAGTTCTTC; cdr3_aa: CASRVLAGHSNEQFF
d_call: -; cdr3_length: 17; j_call: TRBJ2-7; v_call: TRBV20-1; clone_size: few; cdr3_nt: TGCAGTGCTAGAGATCCACAACCTGTGGCCGCGGGGTACGAGCAGTACTTC; cdr3_aa: CSARDPQPVAAGYEQYF
d_call: TRBD2; cdr3_length: 15; j_call: TRBJ2-5; v_call: TRBV6-5; clone_size: few; cdr3_nt: TGTGCCAGCAGCCCGAGACTAGCGGAGCAAGAGACCCAGTACTTC; cdr3_aa: CASSPRLAEQETQYF
d_call: -; cdr3_length: 13; j_call: TRBJ1-2; v_call: TRBV11-2; clone_size: -; cdr3_nt: TGTGCCAGCAGCATAGTCAGGAACTATGGCTACACCTTC; cdr3_aa: CASSIVRNYGYTF
d_call: -; cdr3_length: 16; j_call: TRBJ1-2; v_call: TRBV6-5; clone_size: -; cdr3_nt: TGTGCCAGCAGTTACGATTGGGCAGGGGTAAACTATGGCTACACCTTC; cdr3_aa: CASSYDWAGVNYGYTF
d_call: -; cdr3_length: 14; j_call: TRBJ2-7; v_call: TRBV11-2; clone_size: many; cdr3_nt: TGTGCCAGCAGCTTCCGGGACGGGATCTACGAGCAGTACTTC; cdr3_aa: CASSFRDGIYEQYF
d_call: -; cdr3_length: 13; j_call: TRBJ2-3; v_call: TRBV9; clone_size: -; cdr3_nt: TGTGCCAGCAGCGTAGTCGAGACAGATACGCAGTATTTT; cdr3_aa: CASSVVETDTQYF
d_call: TRBD1; cdr3_length: 15; j_call: TRBJ2-3; v_call: TRBV5-1; clone_size: few; cdr3_nt: TGCGCCAGCAGCTGGGGACAGGGCCGTGTGGATACGCAGTATTTT; cdr3_aa: CASSWGQGRVDTQYF
d_call: -; cdr3_length: 13; j_call: TRBJ1-1; v_call: TRBV19; clone_size: -; cdr3_nt: TGTGCCAGGAGTATGAACAGACTCACTGAAGCTTTCTTT; cdr3_aa: CARSMNRLTEAFF
d_call: -; cdr3_length: 17; j_call: TRBJ1-5; v_call: TRBV5-5; clone_size: few; cdr3_nt: TGTGCCAGCAGCTTGATCGCCTCGGGTGAGGCCAATCAGCCCCAGCATTTT; cdr3_aa: CASSLIASGEANQPQHF
d_call: -; cdr3_length: 14; j_call: TRBJ2-7; v_call: TRBV2; clone_size: -; cdr3_nt: TGTGCCAGCAGTGAAGGCAGGGAATCCGACGAGCAGTACTTC; cdr3_aa: CASSEGRESDEQYF
d_call: -; cdr3_length: 11; j_call: TRBJ1-1; v_call: TRBV29-1; clone_size: many; cdr3_nt: TGCAGCGTTGGGGGGGTCACTGAAGCTTTCTTT; cdr3_aa: CSVGGVTEAFF
d_call: -; cdr3_length: 15; j_call: TRBJ2-5; v_call: TRBV10-1; clone_size: few; cdr3_nt: TGCGCCAGCAGTGAGTCGAAAGGGGGGGGAGAGACCCAGTACTTC; cdr3_aa: CASSESKGGGETQYF
d_call: TRBD1; cdr3_length: 15; j_call: TRBJ2-3; v_call: TRBV6-1; clone_size: few; cdr3_nt: TGTGCCAGCAGTGAGGGGGACAGGGATGCAGATACGCAGTATTTT; cdr3_aa: CASSEGDRDADTQYF
d_call: -; cdr3_length: 14; j_call: TRBJ2-5; v_call: TRBV7-8; clone_size: -; cdr3_nt: TGTGCCAGCAGACCGGGGCTTGGCTCCGAGACCCAGTACTTC; cdr3_aa: CASRPGLGSETQYF
d_call: TRBD1; cdr3_length: 14; j_call: TRBJ1-1; v_call: TRBV28; clone_size: -; cdr3_nt: TGTGCCAGCTATACCACAGGGGGCGGAACTGAGGCTTTCTTT; cdr3_aa: CASYTTGGGTEAFF
d_call: TRBD1; cdr3_length: 15; j_call: TRBJ2-1; v_call: TRBV6-5; clone_size: few; cdr3_nt: TGTGCCAGCAGTTCCCCGGGACAGGGAAACAATGAGCAGTTCTTC; cdr3_aa: CASSSPGQGNNEQFF
d_call: -; cdr3_length: 17; j_call: TRBJ2-2; v_call: TRBV4-1; clone_size: -; cdr3_nt: TGCGCCAGCAGCCAAGGTGGAAGGACTCCTCTTGGCGGGGAGCTGTTTTTT; cdr3_aa: CASSQGGRTPLGGELFF
d_call: TRBD1; cdr3_length: 16; j_call: TRBJ2-3; v_call: TRBV20-1; clone_size: few; cdr3_nt: TGCAGTGCTAGACCGGACAGGGAGTGGAGCACAGATACGCAGTATTTT; cdr3_aa: CSARPDREWSTDTQYF
d_call: TRBD1; cdr3_length: 14; j_call: TRBJ1-3; v_call: TRBV11-2; clone_size: few; cdr3_nt: TGTGCCAGCAGGACCGGGACAGGATTTCCCACCATATATTTT; cdr3_aa: CASRTGTGFPTIYF
d_call: -; cdr3_length: 13; j_call: TRBJ1-1; v_call: TRBV5-5; clone_size: few; cdr3_nt: TGTGCCAGCAGCGAAGTCCCGAGCACTGAAGCTTTCTTT; cdr3_aa: CASSEVPSTEAFF
d_call: TRBD1; cdr3_length: 14; j_call: TRBJ1-2; v_call: TRBV3-1; clone_size: -; cdr3_nt: TGTGCCAGCAGCGAAGAACAGGGGGCCCATGGCTACACCTTC; cdr3_aa: CASSEEQGAHGYTF
d_call: -; cdr3_length: 15; j_call: TRBJ1-2; v_call: TRBV5-6; clone_size: -; cdr3_nt: TGTGCCAGCAGCTATCTCTCGTTACGGGCAGATGGCTACACCTTC; cdr3_aa: CASSYLSLRADGYTF
d_call: -; cdr3_length: 14; j_call: TRBJ2-5; v_call: TRBV24-1; clone_size: -; cdr3_nt: TGTGCCACCCGCAGGGGTCCTGAGATGGAGACCCAGTACTTC; cdr3_aa: CATRRGPEMETQYF
d_call: TRBD1; cdr3_length: 15; j_call: TRBJ2-7; v_call: TRBV14; clone_size: few; cdr3_nt: TGTGCCAGCAGCACCCCGGGACAGGGGTTTTACGAGCAGTACTTC; cdr3_aa: CASSTPGQGFYEQYF
d_call: -; cdr3_length: 14; j_call: TRBJ2-5; v_call: TRBV28; clone_size: few; cdr3_nt: TGTGCCAGCAGTTTCAGCGAGGGTCCAGAGACCCAGTACTTC; cdr3_aa: CASSFSEGPETQYF
d_call: -; cdr3_length: 14; j_call: TRBJ1-5; v_call: TRBV7-6; clone_size: few; cdr3_nt: TGTGCCAGCAGCCCGTTAGAAAACAATCAGCCCCAGCATTTT; cdr3_aa: CASSPLENNQPQHF
d_call: -; cdr3_length: 11; j_call: TRBJ1-1; v_call: TRBV20-1; clone_size: -; cdr3_nt: TGCAGTGCTAGGCCCGAAGATGAAGCTTTCTTT; cdr3_aa: CSARPEDEAFF
d_call: TRBD1; cdr3_length: 15; j_call: TRBJ1-1; v_call: TRBV5-5; clone_size: -; cdr3_nt: TGTGCCAGCAGCTGGGGCGGACAGGTGAACACTGAAGCTTTCTTT; cdr3_aa: CASSWGGQVNTEAFF
d_call: -; cdr3_length: 12; j_call: TRBJ2-2; v_call: TRBV9; clone_size: -; cdr3_nt: TGTGCCAGCAGCGTAGAAGTAGGGGAGCTGTTTTTT; cdr3_aa: CASSVEVGELFF
d_call: TRBD1; cdr3_length: 13; j_call: TRBJ1-1; v_call: TRBV30; clone_size: -; cdr3_nt: TGTGCCTGGAGTGGACAGGGGGGCACTGAAGCTTTCTTT; cdr3_aa: CAWSGQGGTEAFF